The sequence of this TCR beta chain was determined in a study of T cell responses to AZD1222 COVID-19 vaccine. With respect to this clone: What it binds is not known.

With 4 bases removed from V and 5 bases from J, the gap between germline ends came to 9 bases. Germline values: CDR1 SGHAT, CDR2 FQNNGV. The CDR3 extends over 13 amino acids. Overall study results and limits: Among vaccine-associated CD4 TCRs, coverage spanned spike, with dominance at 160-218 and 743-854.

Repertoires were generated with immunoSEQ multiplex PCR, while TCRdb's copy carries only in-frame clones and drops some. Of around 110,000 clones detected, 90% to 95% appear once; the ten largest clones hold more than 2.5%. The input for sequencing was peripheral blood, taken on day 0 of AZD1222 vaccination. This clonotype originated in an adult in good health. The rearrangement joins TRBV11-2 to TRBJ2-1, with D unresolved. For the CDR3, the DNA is TGTGCCAGCAGCTACCGGGCGGACAATGAGCAGTTCTTC. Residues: CASSYRADNEQFF. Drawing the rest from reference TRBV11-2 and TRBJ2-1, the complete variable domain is EAGVAQSPRYKIIEKRQSVAFWCNPISGHATLYWYQQILGQGPKLLIQFQNNGVVDDSQLPKDRFSAERLKGVDSTLKIQPAKLEDSAVYLCASSYRADNEQFFGPGTRLTVL.